The clone carrying this T cell receptor beta chain was observed a handful of times. What it binds is unknown. It was with unique molecular identifiers that the TCRbeta library was prepared. From the PCR reads, TCRdb called clonotypes with MiXCR, one entry per CDR3 protein. Counted here are about 340,000 distinct CDR3 sequences, roughly 16% occurring once; the ten biggest clones make up around 41%. The data derive from a study of T-cell reconstitution after alpha-beta-depleted transplantation in children. Looked up from germline, CDR1 is DFQATT and CDR2 is SNEGSKA (reference sequence). V lost 6 bases, J lost 2 bases, and 7 bases stayed unmatched. This CDR3 region has 14 residues. Points from the study as a whole: At one year after transplant, newly produced T cells mostly accounted for T-cell counts and diversity.

The sample was PBMCs, mostly from graft donor cells, taken 360 days after TCRalphabeta/CD19-depleted stem cell transplant. V gene TRBV20-1 combines with J gene TRBJ2-3; 8 bases map to TRBD2. The clonotype was recovered from a male patient aged 2 to 10 who had a stem cell transplant for acute lymphoblastic leukemia, so the T cells may come from the graft donor. CDR3 in amino acids: CSAGLAGPTDTQYF. The CDR3 nucleotides are TGCAGTGCGGGTTTAGCGGGACCCACAGATACGCAGTATTTT.